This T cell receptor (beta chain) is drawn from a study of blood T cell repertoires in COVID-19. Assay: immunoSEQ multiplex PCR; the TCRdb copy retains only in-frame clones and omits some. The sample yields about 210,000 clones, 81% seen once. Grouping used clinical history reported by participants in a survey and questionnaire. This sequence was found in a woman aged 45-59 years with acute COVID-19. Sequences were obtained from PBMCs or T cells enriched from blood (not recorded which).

In nucleotides, the CDR3 is TGTGCCAGCAGCGTAGGGCTAGCGGGGGGGAACACCGGGGAGCTGTTTTTT. Translating gives CASSVGLAGGNTGELFF. The J gene is TRBJ2-2, the V gene TRBV9, with 11 bases lining up with TRBD2. This CDR3 has 17 amino acids. Trimming removed 0 bases from V and 1 base from J; junction bases left unmatched: 2. CDR1 and CDR2 from the germline V gene are SGDLS and YYNGEE.